The source of this T cell receptor beta chain is a study of Ad26.COV2.S vaccination and SARS-CoV-2 variants. In the study overall: Vaccine-arm donor from the placebo-controlled COV1001 Ad26.COV2.S trial. Ad26.COV2.S shots went into the muscle once or twice, 56 days apart. General observations from the study: Non-spike TCR breadth showed similarity between vaccine and placebo recipients.

Profiling relied on immunoSEQ multiplex PCR, and the TCRdb table lists in-frame clones only, not all of them. Of roughly 680,000 clones listed, about 90% were seen once; the top ten hold 1.5%. CDR1 LGHNA and CDR2 YNFKEQ come from the germline V gene. Trimming cost V 4 bases and J 0 bases; bases outside gene matches: 7. There are 17 residues in the CDR3. Treatment specified: some 20 received Ad26.COV2.S at low or high dose, single or two shots; about 5 received placebo; per-sample allocation not given. Day 63 after the first vaccine or placebo injection was the time point for sampling. Expressing Wuhan-strain SARS-CoV-2 spike, an Ad26 vector served as the vaccine. In regard to this clone: Its antigen is not known.

Sequencing was performed on peripheral blood, taken in a trial of Ad26.COV2.S vaccine versus placebo. The chain uses TRBV4-2 and TRBJ1-4, with TRBD1 matching over 8 bases. This sequence was found in a person aged 18-60 years who received the Ad26.COV2.S COVID-19 vaccine or a placebo. In DNA, the CDR3 is TGTGCCAGCAGCCCCGGACAGGGTCTTTCAACTAATGAAAAACTGTTTTTT. It codes for CASSPGQGLSTNEKLFF.